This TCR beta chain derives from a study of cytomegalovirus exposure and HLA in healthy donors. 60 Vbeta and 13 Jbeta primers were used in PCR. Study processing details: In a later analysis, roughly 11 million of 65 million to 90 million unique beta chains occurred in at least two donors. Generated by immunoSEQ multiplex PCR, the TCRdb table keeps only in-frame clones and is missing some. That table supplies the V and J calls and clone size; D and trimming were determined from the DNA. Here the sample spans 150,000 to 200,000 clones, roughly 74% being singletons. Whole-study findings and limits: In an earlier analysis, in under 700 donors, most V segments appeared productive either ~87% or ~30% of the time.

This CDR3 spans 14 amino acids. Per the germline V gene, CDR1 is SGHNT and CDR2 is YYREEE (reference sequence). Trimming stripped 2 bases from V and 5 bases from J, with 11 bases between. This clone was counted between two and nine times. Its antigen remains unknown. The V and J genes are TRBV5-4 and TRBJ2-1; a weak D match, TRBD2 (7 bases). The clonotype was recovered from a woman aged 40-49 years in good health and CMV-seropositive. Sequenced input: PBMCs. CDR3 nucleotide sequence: TGTGCCAGCAGCTTCTCGGGGGGCCACAATGAGCAGTTCTTC. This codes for CASSFSGGHNEQFF. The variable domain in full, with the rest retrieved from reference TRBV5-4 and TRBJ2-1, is ETGVTQSPTHLIKTRGQQVTLRCSSQSGHNTVSWYQQALGQGPQFIFQYYREEENGRGNFPPRFSGLQFPNYSSELNVNALELDDSALYLCASSFSGGHNEQFFGPGTRLTVL.